The sequence of this TCR beta chain was determined in a study of patients and donors after allogeneic stem cell transplantation. The CDR3 runs to 14 residues. Germline lookup yields CDR1 KGHSH and CDR2 LQKENI. V was trimmed by 5 bases and J by 12 bases, leaving 22 bases between them. MiXCR was run by TCRdb on the RT-PCR reads, yielding one entry per CDR3 protein. The sample lists 920,000 or so distinct CDR3 sequences; 18% were seen once. The sequencing sample was made of blood, either unsorted or a sorted T cell fraction (not recorded which). The receptor was isolated from a human donor who was either an allogeneic HSCT recipient or a stem cell or donor lymphocyte infusion donor (not recorded which). It is not recorded whose cells these are; they may come from a transplant donor. The chain couples TRBV18 to TRBJ1-2, with D maybe TRBD1 (6 bases). CDR3 nucleotides: TGTGCCAGCTCATCACAGGGTCCTCCTGTAGACCACACCTTC. Translation: CASSSQGPPVDHTF.